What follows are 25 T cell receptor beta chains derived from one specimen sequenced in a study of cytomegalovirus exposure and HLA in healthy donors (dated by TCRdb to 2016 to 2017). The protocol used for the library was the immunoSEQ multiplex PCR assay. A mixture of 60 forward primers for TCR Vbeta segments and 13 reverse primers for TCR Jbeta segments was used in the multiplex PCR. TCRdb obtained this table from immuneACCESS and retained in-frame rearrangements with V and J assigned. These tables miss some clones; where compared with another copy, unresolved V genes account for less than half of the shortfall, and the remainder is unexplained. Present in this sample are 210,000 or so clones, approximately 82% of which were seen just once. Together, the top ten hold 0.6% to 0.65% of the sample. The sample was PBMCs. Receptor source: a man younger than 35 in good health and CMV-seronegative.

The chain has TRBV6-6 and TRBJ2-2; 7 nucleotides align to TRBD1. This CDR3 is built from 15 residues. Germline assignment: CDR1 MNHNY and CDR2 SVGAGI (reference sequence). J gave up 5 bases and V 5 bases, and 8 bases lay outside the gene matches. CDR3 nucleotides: TGTGCCAGCAGTAACCGACAGGGTTGGACCGGGGAGCTGTTTTTT. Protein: CASSNRQGWTGELFF.

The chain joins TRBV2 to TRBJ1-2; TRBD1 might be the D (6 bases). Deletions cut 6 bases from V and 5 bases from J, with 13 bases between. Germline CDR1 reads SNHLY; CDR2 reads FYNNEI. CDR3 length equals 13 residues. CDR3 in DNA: TGTGCCAGCAGAGACGGACAGCTATATGGCTACACCTTC. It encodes CASRDGQLYGYTF.

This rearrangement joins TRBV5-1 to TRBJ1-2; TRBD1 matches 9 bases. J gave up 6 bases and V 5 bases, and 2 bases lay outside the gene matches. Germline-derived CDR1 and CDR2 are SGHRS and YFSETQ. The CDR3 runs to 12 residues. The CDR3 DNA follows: TGCGCCAGCAGTTGGGACAGGGATGGCTACACCTTC. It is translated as CASSWDRDGYTF.

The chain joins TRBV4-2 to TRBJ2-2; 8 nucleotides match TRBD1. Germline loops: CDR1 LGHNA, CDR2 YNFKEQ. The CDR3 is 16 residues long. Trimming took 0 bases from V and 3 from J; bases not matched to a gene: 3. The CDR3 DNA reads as TGTGCCAGCAGCCAAGATACAGGGGGGCACACCGGGGAGCTGTTTTTT. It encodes CASSQDTGGHTGELFF.

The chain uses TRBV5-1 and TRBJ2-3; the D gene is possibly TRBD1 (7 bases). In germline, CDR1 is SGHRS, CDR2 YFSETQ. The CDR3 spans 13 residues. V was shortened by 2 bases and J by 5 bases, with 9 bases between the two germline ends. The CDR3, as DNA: TGCGCCAGCAGCTTCCAGGGGGGAGATACGCAGTATTTT. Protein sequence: CASSFQGGDTQYF.

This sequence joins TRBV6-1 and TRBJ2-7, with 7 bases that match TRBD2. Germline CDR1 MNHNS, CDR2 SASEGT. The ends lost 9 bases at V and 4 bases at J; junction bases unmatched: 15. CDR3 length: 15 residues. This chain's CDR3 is CASAPRRGRGYEQYF. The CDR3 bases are TGTGCCAGTGCTCCTCGACGCGGGAGAGGTTACGAGCAGTACTTC.

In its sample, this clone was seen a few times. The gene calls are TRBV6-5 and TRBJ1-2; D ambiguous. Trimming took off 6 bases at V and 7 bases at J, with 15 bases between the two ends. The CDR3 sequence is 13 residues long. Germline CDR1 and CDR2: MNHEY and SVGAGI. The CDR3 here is CASSKSQVGGYTF. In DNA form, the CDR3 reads TGTGCCAGCAGCAAATCCCAGGTCGGTGGCTACACCTTC.

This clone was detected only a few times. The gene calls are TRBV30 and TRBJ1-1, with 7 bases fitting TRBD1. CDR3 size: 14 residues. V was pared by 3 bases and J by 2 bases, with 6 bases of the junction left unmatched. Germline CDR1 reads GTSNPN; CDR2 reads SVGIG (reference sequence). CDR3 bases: TGTGCCTGGAGACCGACAGGGCGCAACACTGAAGCTTTCTTT. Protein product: CAWRPTGRNTEAFF.

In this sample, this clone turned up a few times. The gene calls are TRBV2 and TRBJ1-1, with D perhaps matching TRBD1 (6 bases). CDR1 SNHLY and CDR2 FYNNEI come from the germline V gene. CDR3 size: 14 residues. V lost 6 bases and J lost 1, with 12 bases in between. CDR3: CASSNQGQNTEAFF. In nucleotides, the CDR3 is TGTGCCAGCAGCAACCAGGGACAGAACACTGAAGCTTTCTTT.

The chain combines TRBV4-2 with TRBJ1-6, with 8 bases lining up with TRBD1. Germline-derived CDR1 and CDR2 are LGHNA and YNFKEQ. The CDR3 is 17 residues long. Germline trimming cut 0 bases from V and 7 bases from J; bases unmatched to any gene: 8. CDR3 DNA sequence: TGTGCCAGCAGCCAAGAGCAGGGGGCAGTCGGCAATTCACCCCTCCACTTT. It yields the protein CASSQEQGAVGNSPLHF.

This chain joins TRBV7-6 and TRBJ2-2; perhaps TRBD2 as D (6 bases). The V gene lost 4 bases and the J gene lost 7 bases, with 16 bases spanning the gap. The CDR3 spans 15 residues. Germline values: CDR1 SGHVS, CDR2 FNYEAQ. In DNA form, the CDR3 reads TGTGCCAGCAGCTCCCTAGCGTCGGTTGGCGGGGAGCTGTTTTTT. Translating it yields CASSSLASVGGELFF.

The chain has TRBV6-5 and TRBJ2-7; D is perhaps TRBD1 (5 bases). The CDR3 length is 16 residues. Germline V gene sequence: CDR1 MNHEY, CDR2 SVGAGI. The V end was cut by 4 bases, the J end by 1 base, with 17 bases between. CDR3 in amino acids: CASSWLSIGVSYEQYF. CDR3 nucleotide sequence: TGTGCCAGCAGTTGGTTGTCGATAGGGGTATCCTACGAGCAGTACTTC.

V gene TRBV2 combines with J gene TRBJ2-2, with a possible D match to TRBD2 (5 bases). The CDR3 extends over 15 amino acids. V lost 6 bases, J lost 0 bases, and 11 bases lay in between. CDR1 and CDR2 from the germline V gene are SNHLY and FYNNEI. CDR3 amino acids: CASSPRETNTGELFF. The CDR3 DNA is TGTGCCAGCAGCCCGAGGGAGACGAACACCGGGGAGCTGTTTTTT. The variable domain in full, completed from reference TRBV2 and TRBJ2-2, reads EPEVTQTPSHQVTQMGQEVILRCVPISNHLYFYWYRQILGQKVEFLVSFYNNEISEKSEIFDDQFSVERPDGSNFTLKIRSTKLEDSAMYFCASSPRETNTGELFFGEGSRLTVL.

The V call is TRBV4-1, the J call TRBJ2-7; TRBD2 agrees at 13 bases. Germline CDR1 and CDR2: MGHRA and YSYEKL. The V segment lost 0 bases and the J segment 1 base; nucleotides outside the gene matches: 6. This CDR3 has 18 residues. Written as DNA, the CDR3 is TGCGCCAGCAGCCAAGATATGGGACTAGCGGGGTCGTCCTACGAGCAGTACTTC. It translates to CASSQDMGLAGSSYEQYF.

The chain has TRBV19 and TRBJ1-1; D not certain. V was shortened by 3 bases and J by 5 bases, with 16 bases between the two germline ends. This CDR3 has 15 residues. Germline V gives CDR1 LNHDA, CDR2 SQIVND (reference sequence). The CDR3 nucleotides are TGTGCCAGTAGTATGTCGGGTCCGAGACGGACTGAAGCTTTCTTT. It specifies CASSMSGPRRTEAFF.

In DNA form, the CDR3 reads TGCACCACCAAGACCTCCTCGGAAGGGGGAGCCCACGAGCAGTACTTC. It specifies CTTKTSSEGGAHEQYF. J is TRBJ2-7 and V is TRBV1; the table's TRBD1 call for D was not verified on the DNA. TRBV1 is a listed pseudogene. CDR3 size: 16 residues.

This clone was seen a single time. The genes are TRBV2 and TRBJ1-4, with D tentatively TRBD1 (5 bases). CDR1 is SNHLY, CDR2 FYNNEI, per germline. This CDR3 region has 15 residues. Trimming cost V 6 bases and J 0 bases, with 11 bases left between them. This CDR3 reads CASRDTIPTNEKLFF. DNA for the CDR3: TGTGCCAGCAGGGACACTATACCAACTAATGAAAAACTGTTTTTT.

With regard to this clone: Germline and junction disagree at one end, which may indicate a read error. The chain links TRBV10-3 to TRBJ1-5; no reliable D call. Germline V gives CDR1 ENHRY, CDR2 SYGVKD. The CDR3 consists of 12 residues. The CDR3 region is CATTDGDQPQHF. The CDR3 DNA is TGTGCCACGACGGACGGGGATCAACCCCAGCATTTT.

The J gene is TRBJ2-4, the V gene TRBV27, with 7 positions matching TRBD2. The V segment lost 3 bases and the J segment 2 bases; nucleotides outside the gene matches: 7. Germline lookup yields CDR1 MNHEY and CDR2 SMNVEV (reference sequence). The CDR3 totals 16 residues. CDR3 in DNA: TGTGCCAGCAGTTTTCGGGGGGATTTTCCCAAAAACATTCAGTACTTC. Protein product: CASSFRGDFPKNIQYF.

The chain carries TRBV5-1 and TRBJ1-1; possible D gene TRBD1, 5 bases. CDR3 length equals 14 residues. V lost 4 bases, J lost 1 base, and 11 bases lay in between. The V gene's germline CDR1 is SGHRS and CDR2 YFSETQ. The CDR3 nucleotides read TGCGCCAGCAGCGACCCGGGGGGGAACACTGAAGCTTTCTTT. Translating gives CASSDPGGNTEAFF.

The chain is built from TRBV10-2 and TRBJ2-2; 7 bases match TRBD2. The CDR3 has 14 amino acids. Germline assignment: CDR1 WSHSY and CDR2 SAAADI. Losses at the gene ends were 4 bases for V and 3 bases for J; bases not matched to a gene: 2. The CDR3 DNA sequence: TGCGCCAGCAGTGCCAGCGGGGACACCGGGGAGCTGTTTTTT. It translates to CASSASGDTGELFF.

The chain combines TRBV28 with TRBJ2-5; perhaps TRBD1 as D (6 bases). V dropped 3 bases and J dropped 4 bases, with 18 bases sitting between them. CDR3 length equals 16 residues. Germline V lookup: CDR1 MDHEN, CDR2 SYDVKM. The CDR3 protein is CASSFFLTGRVETQYF. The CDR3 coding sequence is TGTGCCAGCAGTTTTTTTCTCACAGGGAGAGTAGAGACCCAGTACTTC.

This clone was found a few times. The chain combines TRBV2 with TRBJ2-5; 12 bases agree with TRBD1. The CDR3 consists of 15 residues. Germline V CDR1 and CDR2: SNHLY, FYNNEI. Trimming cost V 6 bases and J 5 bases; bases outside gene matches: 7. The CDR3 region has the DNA TGTGCCAGCAGGGGACAGGGGGCGCGTCACGAGACCCAGTACTTC. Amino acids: CASRGQGARHETQYF.

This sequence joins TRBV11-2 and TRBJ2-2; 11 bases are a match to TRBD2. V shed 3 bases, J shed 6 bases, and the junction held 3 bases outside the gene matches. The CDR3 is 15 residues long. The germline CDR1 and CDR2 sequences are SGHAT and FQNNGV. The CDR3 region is CASSFTSGSPGELFF. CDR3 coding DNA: TGTGCCAGCAGCTTTACTAGCGGGAGCCCCGGGGAGCTGTTTTTT.

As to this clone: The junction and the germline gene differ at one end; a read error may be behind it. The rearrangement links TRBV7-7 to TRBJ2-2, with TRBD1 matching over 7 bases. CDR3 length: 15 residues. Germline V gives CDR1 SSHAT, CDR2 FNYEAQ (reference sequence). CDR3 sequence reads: CASSVGQPNTGELFF. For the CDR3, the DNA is TGTGCTAGCAGCGTGGGACAGCCGAACACCGGGGAGCTGTTTTTT.